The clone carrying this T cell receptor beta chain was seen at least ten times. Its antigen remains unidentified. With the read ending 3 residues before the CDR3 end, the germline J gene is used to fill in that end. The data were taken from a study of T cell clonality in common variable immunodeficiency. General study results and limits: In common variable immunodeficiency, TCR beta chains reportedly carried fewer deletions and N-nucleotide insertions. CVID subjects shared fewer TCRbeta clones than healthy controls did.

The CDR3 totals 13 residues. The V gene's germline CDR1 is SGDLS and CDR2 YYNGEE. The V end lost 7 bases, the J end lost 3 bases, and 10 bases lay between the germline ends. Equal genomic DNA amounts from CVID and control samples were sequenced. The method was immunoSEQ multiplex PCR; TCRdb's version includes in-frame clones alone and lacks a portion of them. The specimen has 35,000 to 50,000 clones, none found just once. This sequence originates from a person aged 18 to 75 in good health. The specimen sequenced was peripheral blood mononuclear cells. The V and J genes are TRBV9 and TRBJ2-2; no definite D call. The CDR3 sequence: CASASSHTGELFF. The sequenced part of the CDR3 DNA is TGTGCCAGCGCGTCCTCCCACACCGGGGAG.